The clone carrying this TCR beta chain showed up just once. This sample is drawn from a study of shared T cell receptors in the human thymus. Produced via immunoSEQ multiplex PCR; TCRdb's table is partial and in-frame only. This table holds fewer than 700,000 clones, approximately 87% found once. CDR1 and CDR2 (germline): SGHNT, YYREEE (reference sequence). V lost 4 bases and J lost 1, with 15 bases in between. CDR3 length: 15 amino acids. The same specimen was also included in a second study, on human thymus T cells. That work adds: All donors were healthy Finnish infants who were undergoing corrective surgery to treat congenital heart defects. Corrective cardiac operations yielded the resected thymus tissue. Among unrelated individuals, related research reported thymic repertoires that overlapped highly.

V gene TRBV5-4 combines with J gene TRBJ2-7; D is perhaps TRBD2 (7 bases). The sample comprised thymocytes. This sequence originates from a boy in the first two years of life with a congenital heart defect. CDR3 DNA: TGTGCCAGCAGCCCGGGGAGGGGGGAGTCCTACGAGCAGTACTTC. Translating gives CASSPGRGESYEQYF.